This TCR beta chain originates from a study of blood T cell repertoires in COVID-19 (TCRdb year 2020). About the study as a whole: Samples covering the acute and convalescent phases of COVID-19 were provided by collaborators in the United States, Italy and Spain. The material from the prospective study consisted of cDNA or gDNA derived from T cells, B-cell-depleted T cells, or PBMCs. Subjects who had been exposed to COVID-19, were actively infected with it, or had recovered from it provided the deeply sampled blood TCRbeta repertoires that made up the dataset. The repertoires were released in a freely available public database intended as a resource for research on the immune response to SARS-CoV-2. Samples were obtained from the ongoing ImmuneRACE study (first 160 participants) and from some 1,300 subjects provided by 6 global collaborators. Nearly every sample came with metadata listing a de-identified subject ID, COVID-19 status, age in years and sex. Where HLA class I and class II types were available, the types were taken from metadata supplied by the sample provider, not from assay-based typing. What the research found in general, with its limitations: Clinical and demographic metadata were provided uncurated, with the amount varying by source and participant.

Trimming leaves V shorter by 6 bases and J shorter by 4 bases, with the junction holding 11 bases beyond the gene matches. The cysteine opens and the phenylalanine closes a CDR3 of 15 amino acids. Left in the record is the CDR3 DNA by itself, 45 bases read in frame from the first base. Based on the germline V gene, the CDR1 and CDR2 sequences are MDHEN and SYDVKM. This clone was observed a handful of times. Its antigen is currently not known. Per-base qualities were not stored, and no clone one base away is much larger. The immunoSEQ Assay, a bias-controlled multiplex PCR, was used to amplify TCRbeta CDR3 regions from genomic DNA. The original methods were these. Within the assay, amplification of reference gene primers was used to estimate how many nucleated cells each sample contained. Sequence reads were collapsed and filtered to measure the absolute abundance of every unique TCRbeta CDR3 rearrangement. For each sample, productive Simpson clonality was calculated as the square root of Simpson's diversity index over productive rearrangements. TCRdb holds this immuneACCESS table with in-frame rearrangements only. Some clones are missing; in checked studies, unresolved V genes explain under half, and the rest has no known cause. Clone size and the V and J calls come from that table; the DNA yielded D and trimming. The sample table lists about 150,000 clones, roughly nine tenths of them with a count of one. The ten most abundant clones make up around 2.9% of the sample.

Each collaborating institution followed its own protocols to collect whole blood in K2EDTA tubes. For TCRbeta analysis, collaborator samples were shipped as frozen whole blood, as isolated PBMCs, or as DNA extracted from either sample type. The V gene is TRBV28 and the J gene is TRBJ1-2, with 7 junctional bases fitting TRBD1. The sample comprised peripheral blood. The sequence was collected from a woman aged 60 to 75 with active COVID-19. The DNA sequence reads TGTGCCAGCAGCATCTACAGGGGTTCTAGCTATGGCTACACCTTC. The encoded protein is CASSIYRGSSYGYTF.